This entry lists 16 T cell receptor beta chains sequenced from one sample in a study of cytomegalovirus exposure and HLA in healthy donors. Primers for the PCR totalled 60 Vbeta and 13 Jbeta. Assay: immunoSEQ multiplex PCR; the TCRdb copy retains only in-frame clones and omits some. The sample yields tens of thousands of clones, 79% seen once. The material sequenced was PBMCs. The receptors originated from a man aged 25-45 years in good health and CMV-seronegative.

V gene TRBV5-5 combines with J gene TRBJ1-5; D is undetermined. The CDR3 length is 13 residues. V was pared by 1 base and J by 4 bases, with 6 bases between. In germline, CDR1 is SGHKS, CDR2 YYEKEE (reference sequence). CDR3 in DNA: TGTGCCAGCAGCTTGACGAGGAATCAGCCCCAGCATTTT. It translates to CASSLTRNQPQHF.

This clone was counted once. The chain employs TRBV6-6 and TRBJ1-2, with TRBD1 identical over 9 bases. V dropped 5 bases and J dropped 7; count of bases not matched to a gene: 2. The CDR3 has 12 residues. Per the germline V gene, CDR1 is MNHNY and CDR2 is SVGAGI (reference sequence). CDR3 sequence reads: CASSRQGGGYTF. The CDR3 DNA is TGTGCCAGCAGTCGACAGGGGGGTGGCTACACCTTC.

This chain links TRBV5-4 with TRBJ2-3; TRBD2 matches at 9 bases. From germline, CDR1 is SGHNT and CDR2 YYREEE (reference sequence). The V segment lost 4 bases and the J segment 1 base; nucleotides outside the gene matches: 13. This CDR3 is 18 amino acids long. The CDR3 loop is CASSRPSSGARGTDTQYF. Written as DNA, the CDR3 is TGTGCCAGCAGCCGCCCGTCTAGCGGGGCTCGAGGCACAGATACGCAGTATTTT. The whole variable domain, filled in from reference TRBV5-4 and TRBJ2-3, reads ETGVTQSPTHLIKTRGQQVTLRCSSQSGHNTVSWYQQALGQGPQFIFQYYREEENGRGNFPPRFSGLQFPNYSSELNVNALELDDSALYLCASSRPSSGARGTDTQYFGPGTRLTVL.

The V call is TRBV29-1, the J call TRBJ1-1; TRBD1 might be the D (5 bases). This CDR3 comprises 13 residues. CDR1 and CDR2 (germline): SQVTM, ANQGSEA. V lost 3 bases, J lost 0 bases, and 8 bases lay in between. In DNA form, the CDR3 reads TGCAGCGTTGATGCGACAGTGAACACTGAAGCTTTCTTT. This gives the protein CSVDATVNTEAFF. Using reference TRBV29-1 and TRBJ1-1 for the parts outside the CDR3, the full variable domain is SAVISQKPSRDICQRGTSLTIQCQVDSQVTMMFWYRQQPGQSLTLIATANQGSEATYESGFVIDKFPISRPNLTFSTLTVSNMSPEDSSIYLCSVDATVNTEAFFGQGTRLTVV.

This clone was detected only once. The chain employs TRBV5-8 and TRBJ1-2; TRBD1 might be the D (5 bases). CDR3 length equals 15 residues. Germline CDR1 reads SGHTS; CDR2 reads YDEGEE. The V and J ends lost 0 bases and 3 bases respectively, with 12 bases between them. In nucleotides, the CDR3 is TGTGCCAGCAGCTTGGCGGCAGGGAAGCACTATGGCTACACCTTC. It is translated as CASSLAAGKHYGYTF.

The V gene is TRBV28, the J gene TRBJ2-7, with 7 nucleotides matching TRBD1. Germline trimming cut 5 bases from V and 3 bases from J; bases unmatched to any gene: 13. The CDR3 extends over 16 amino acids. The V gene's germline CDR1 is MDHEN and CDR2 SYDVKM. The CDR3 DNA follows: TGTGCCAGCAGTCCCCCCCCGACAGGGTCCCGCTACGAGCAGTACTTC. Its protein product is CASSPPPTGSRYEQYF. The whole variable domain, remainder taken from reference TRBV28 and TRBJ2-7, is DVKVTQSSRYLVKRTGEKVFLECVQDMDHENMFWYRQDPGLGLRLIYFSYDVKMKEKGDIPEGYSVSREKKERFSLILESASTNQTSMYLCASSPPPTGSRYEQYFGPGTRLTVT.

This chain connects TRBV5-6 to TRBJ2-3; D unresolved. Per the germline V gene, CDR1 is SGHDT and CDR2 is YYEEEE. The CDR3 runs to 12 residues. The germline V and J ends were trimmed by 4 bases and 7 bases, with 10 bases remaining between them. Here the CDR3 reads CASSGQPYTQYF. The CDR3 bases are TGTGCCAGCAGCGGGCAACCGTATACGCAGTATTTT. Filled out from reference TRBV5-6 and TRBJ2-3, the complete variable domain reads DAGVTQSPTHLIKTRGQQVTLRCSPKSGHDTVSWYQQALGQGPQFIFQYYEEEERQRGNFPDRFSGHQFPNYSSELNVNALLLGDSALYLCASSGQPYTQYFGPGTRLTVL.

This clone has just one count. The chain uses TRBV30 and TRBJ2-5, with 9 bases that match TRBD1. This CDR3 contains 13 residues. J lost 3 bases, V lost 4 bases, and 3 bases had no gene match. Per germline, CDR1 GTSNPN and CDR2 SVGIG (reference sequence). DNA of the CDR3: TGTGCCTGGACGACAGGGGGAGAAGAGACCCAGTACTTC. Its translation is CAWTTGGEETQYF. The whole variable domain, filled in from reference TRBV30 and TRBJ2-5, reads SQTIHQWPATLVQPVGSPLSLECTVEGTSNPNLYWYRQAAGRGLQLLFYSVGIGQISSEVPQNLSASRPQDRQFILSSKKLLLSDSGFYLCAWTTGGEETQYFGPGTRLLVL.

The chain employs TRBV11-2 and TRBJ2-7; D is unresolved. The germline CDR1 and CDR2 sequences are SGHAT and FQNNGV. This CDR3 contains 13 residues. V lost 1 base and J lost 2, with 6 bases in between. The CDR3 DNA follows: TGTGCCAGCAGCTTAGTCTCAGCCTACGAGCAGTACTTC. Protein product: CASSLVSAYEQYF.

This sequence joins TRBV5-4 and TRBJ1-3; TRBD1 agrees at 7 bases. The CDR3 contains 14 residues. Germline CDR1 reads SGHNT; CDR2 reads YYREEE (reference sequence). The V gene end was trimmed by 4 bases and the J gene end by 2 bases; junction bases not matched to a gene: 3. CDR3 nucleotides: TGTGCCAGCAGCGCCCAGGGGGCTGGAAACACCATATATTTT. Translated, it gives CASSAQGAGNTIYF.

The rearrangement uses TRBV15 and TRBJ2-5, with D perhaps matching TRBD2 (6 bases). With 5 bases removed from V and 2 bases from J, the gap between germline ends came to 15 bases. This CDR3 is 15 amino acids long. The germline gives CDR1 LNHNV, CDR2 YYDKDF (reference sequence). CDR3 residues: CATSRGGPYQETQYF. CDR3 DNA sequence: TGTGCCACCAGCCGTGGAGGGCCGTATCAAGAGACCCAGTACTTC. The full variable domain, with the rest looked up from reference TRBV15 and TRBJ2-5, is DAMVIQNPRYQVTQFGKPVTLSCSQTLNHNVMYWYQQKSSQAPKLLFHYYDKDFNNEADTPDNFQSRRPNTSFCFLDIRSPGLGDTAMYLCATSRGGPYQETQYFGPGTRLLVL.

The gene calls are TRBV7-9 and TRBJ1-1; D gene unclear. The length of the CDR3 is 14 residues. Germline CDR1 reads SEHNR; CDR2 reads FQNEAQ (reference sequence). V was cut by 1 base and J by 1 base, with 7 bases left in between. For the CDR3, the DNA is TGTGCCAGCAGCTTAGTGGGAGAGAACACTGAAGCTTTCTTT. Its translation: CASSLVGENTEAFF.

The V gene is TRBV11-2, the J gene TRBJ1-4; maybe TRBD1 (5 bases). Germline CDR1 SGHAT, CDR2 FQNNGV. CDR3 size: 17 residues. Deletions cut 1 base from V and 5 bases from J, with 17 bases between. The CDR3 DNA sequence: TGTGCCAGCAGCTTAGGGGGGTGGGGGGAGGTGAATGAAAAACTGTTTTTT. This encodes CASSLGGWGEVNEKLFF.

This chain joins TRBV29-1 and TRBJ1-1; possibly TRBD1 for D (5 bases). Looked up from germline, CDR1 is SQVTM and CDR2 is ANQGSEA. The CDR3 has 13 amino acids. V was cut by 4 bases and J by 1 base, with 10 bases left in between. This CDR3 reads CSVGQFENTEAFF. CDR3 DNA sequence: TGCAGCGTTGGACAGTTCGAGAACACTGAAGCTTTCTTT.

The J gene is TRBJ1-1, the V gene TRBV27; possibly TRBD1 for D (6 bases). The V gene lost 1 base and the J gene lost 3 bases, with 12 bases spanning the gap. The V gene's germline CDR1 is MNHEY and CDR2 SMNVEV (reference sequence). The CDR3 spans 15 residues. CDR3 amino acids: CASSLYGGGYTEAFF. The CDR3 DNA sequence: TGTGCCAGCAGTTTATATGGGGGCGGGTACACTGAAGCTTTCTTT.

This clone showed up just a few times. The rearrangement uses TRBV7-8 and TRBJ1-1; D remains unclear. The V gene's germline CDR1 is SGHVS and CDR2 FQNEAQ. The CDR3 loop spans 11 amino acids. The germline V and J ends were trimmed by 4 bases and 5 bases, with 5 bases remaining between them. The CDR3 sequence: CASSSFTEAFF. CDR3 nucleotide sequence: TGTGCCAGCAGCTCCTTTACTGAAGCTTTCTTT.